Below are 29 T cell receptor beta chains sequenced from a single sample in a study of CD8+CD57+ T cells in acquired aplastic anemia. TCR beta VDJ and CDR3 profiling used genomic DNA as template. TCRdb reprocessed the reads via MiXCR and lists one record per CDR3 protein. The table shows approximately 380,000 distinct CDR3 sequences, with about two thirds occurring only once. The specimen sequenced was sorted CD4+, CD8+, or CD8+CD57+ T cells (not recorded which) from PBMCs. The receptor source for this set is a human donor in good health, serving as a control.

This clonotype was observed at least ten times. The chain links TRBV6-1 to TRBJ1-1; TRBD1 agrees at 7 bases. The J segment lost 5 bases and the V segment lost 5 bases, leaving 2 bases of the junction unmatched. The CDR3 length is 12 residues. Germline CDR1 and CDR2: MNHNS and SASEGT. In nucleotides, the CDR3 is TGTGCCAGCAGTACAGGGGCAACTGAAGCTTTCTTT. As protein: CASSTGATEAFF.

The rearrangement joins TRBV5-6 to TRBJ1-1; D remains ambiguous. This CDR3 is 15 amino acids long. The germline V gene encodes CDR1 SGHDT and CDR2 YYEEEE. V was pared by 1 base and J by 1 base, with 11 bases between. The CDR3 nucleotides read TGTGCCAGCAGCTTGAGAACGGGGAAGAACACTGAAGCTTTCTTT. As protein: CASSLRTGKNTEAFF.

The rearrangement joins TRBV15 to TRBJ1-2; D might be TRBD1 (5 bases). Trimming cost V 5 bases and J 12 bases, with 19 bases left between them. The CDR3 length is 13 residues. Germline V CDR1 and CDR2: LNHNV, YYDKDF (reference sequence). The CDR3 nucleotides are TGTGCCACCAGCTTTTCGGCGGGGGATGGGCACACCTTC. Its protein product is CATSFSAGDGHTF.

This chain joins TRBV20-1 and TRBJ1-2; D unclear. Looked up from germline, CDR1 is DFQATT and CDR2 is SNEGSKA (reference sequence). Deletions cut 6 bases from V and 11 bases from J, with 19 bases between. The CDR3 consists of 12 residues. The CDR3 region is CSAPSPNEAYTF. Here the CDR3 DNA reads TGCAGTGCCCCAAGCCCCAACGAAGCTTACACCTTC.

V is TRBV20-1 and J is TRBJ1-2; D is undetermined. The CDR3 runs to 15 residues. V lost 3 bases and J 0 bases, leaving 14 bases between the germline ends. The germline V gene has CDR1 DFQATT and CDR2 SNEGSKA (reference sequence). In DNA, the CDR3 is TGCAGTGCTAGGGGGTCCGCTGAAGCTAACTATGGCTACACCTTC. Its translation is CSARGSAEANYGYTF.

The rearrangement joins TRBV7-2 to TRBJ1-1, with D possibly being TRBD1 (6 bases). CDR1 is SGHTA and CDR2 is FQGNSA in the germline V gene. V dropped 3 bases and J dropped 8 bases, with 19 bases sitting between them. The CDR3 extends over 15 amino acids. The CDR3 DNA sequence: TGTGCCAGCAGCTTTGCGGGACAAGGGTTAAGAGAAGCTTTCTTT. It encodes CASSFAGQGLREAFF.

The genes are TRBV12-3 or TRBV12-4 and TRBJ1-6; TRBD1 matches at 8 bases. V gave up 9 bases and J gave up 9 bases; unmatched junction bases: 10. The CDR3 is 14 amino acids. The CDR3 DNA follows: TGTGCCAGTAGACCCGGACAGGGCATTTCACCCCTCCACTTT. Protein product: CASRPGQGISPLHF.

Regarding this clonotype: Its ends do not fully match the called genes, so a read error is possible. The chain carries TRBV7-9 and TRBJ2-7; 9 bases agree with TRBD1. Germline loops: CDR1 SEHNR, CDR2 FQNEAQ (reference sequence). The length of the CDR3 is 14 residues. The CDR3 loop is CATSLDRGRSPLHF. The CDR3, as DNA: TGTGCCACCAGCCTGGACAGGGGAAGGTCACCCCTCCACTTC.

The CDR3 region has the DNA TGCGCCAGCAGCTTCAGCGCAGGGGTCCGTACAGATACGCAGTATTTT. It is translated as CASSFSAGVRTDTQYF. The rearrangement links TRBV5-1 to TRBJ2-3; a weak D match, TRBD1 (6 bases). Germline V gene sequence: CDR1 SGHRS, CDR2 YFSETQ. This CDR3 is built from 16 residues. Trimming took off 2 bases at V and 3 bases at J, with 16 bases between the two ends.

This chain links TRBV5-1 with TRBJ2-6; D might be TRBD1 (6 bases). The V and J ends lost 3 bases and 11 bases respectively, with 15 bases between them. The CDR3 has 14 residues. Germline V gene data show CDR1 as SGHRS and CDR2 as YFSETQ. This chain's CDR3 is CASSSGAGDHVLTF. The CDR3 nucleotides read TGCGCCAGCAGCTCAGGGGCTGGGGATCACGTCCTGACTTTC.

In its sample, this clonotype was seen many times. This chain uses TRBV7-2 with TRBJ1-6, with 12 nucleotides matching TRBD1. Germline V gene lookup returns CDR1 SGHTA and CDR2 FQGNSA. The trim removed 2 bases at V and 10 bases at J, leaving 12 bases unmatched. This CDR3 comprises 18 residues. The CDR3 reads CASSLNPGQGAAGSPLHF. The CDR3 coding sequence is TGTGCCAGCAGCTTAAACCCGGGACAGGGGGCGGCGGGGTCACCCCTCCACTTT.

Many counts were recorded for this clonotype. V is TRBV10-2 and J is TRBJ1-1; 7 bases fit TRBD1. Unmatched junction bases numbered 7, after V lost 2 bases and J lost 1 base. The CDR3 sequence is 16 residues long. CDR1 is WSHSY and CDR2 is SAAADI in the germline V gene. CDR3 nucleotide sequence: TGCGCCAGCAGTGAGGGGGAGGGGGCCGGGAACACTGAAGCTTTCTTT. Amino acid sequence: CASSEGEGAGNTEAFF.

This clonotype was found once. The rearrangement joins TRBV19 to TRBJ2-5; the D is unclear. Trimming pared 3 bases from V and 3 bases from J, leaving 8 bases between. The CDR3 covers 13 residues. Germline values: CDR1 LNHDA, CDR2 SQIVND (reference sequence). CDR3 sequence (DNA): TGTGCCAGTAGTATTTCTAGGGAAGAGACCCAGTACTTC. Amino acid sequence: CASSISREETQYF.

Comment on this clonotype: Germline and junction disagree at one end, which may indicate a read error. J is TRBJ2-3 and V is TRBV7-9, with D possibly being TRBD2 (5 bases). Germline CDR1 reads SEHNR; CDR2 reads FQNEAQ (reference sequence). The CDR3 is 15 amino acids. The chain's CDR3 is CASSSRLGGRGTHYF. DNA for the CDR3: TGTGCCAGCAGCTCAAGGCTTGGCGGGCGAGGTACGCACTATTTT. Based on the CDR3 plus reference TRBV7-9 and TRBJ2-3, the full variable domain is DTGVSQNPRHKITKRGQNVTFRCDPISEHNRLYWYRQTLGQGPEFLTYFQNEAQLEKSRLLSDRFSAERPKGSFSTLEIQRTEQGDSAMYLCASSSRLGGRGTHYFGPGTRLTVL.

The rearrangement links TRBV7-2 to TRBJ1-2; 9 nucleotides agree with TRBD1. Looked up from germline, CDR1 is SGHTA and CDR2 is FQGNSA. V was pared by 5 bases and J by 7 bases, with 8 bases of the junction left unmatched. The CDR3 has 14 residues. CDR3 loop: CASSPNRGQGGYTF. In DNA form, the CDR3 reads TGTGCCAGCAGCCCGAACCGGGGACAGGGTGGCTACACCTTC.

The chain combines TRBV6-4 with TRBJ2-2; the D gene is possibly TRBD1 (5 bases). The V gene lost 9 bases and the J gene lost 4 bases, with 18 bases spanning the gap. The V gene's germline CDR1 is MRHNA and CDR2 SNTAGT. The CDR3 has 15 residues. CDR3 region: CASPRQGGITGELFF. The DNA for the CDR3 is TGTGCCAGTCCTCGGCAGGGTGGTATCACCGGGGAGCTGTTTTTT.

There are a few counts of this clonotype. This rearrangement joins TRBV24-1 to TRBJ2-1, with 10 bases identical to TRBD2. The CDR3 loop spans 16 amino acids. The germline CDR1 and CDR2 sequences are KGHDR and SFDVKD. With V trimmed by 4 bases and J by 2 bases, 4 bases remained unmatched. In DNA, the CDR3 is TGTGCCACCAGTGACCCCCTAGCGGGAGCCTACAATGAGCAGTTCTTC. Translation: CATSDPLAGAYNEQFF.

V usage is TRBV19 and J usage is TRBJ1-2; 7 bases line up with TRBD1. The V and J ends lost 7 bases and 5 bases, in that order; junction bases with no gene match: 4. Per the germline V gene, CDR1 is LNHDA and CDR2 is SQIVND (reference sequence). The CDR3 is 12 amino acids. The DNA for the CDR3 is TGTGCCAGTAAAGGGGGCCAATATGGCTACACCTTC. It translates to CASKGGQYGYTF.

This rearrangement joins TRBV5-4 to TRBJ2-2, with D perhaps assigned TRBD1 or TRBD2 (5 bases each). Trimming shortened V by 3 bases and J by 1 base, and 10 bases separated the two germline ends. Germline V lookup: CDR1 SGHNT, CDR2 YYREEE (reference sequence). The CDR3 contains 15 residues. CDR3 nucleotide sequence: TGTGCCAGCAGCTCGCCGGGACGGAACACCGGGGAGCTGTTTTTT. It is translated as CASSSPGRNTGELFF.

The chain joins TRBV5-1 to TRBJ2-7; 7 bases are a match to TRBD2. Germline V CDR1 and CDR2: SGHRS, YFSETQ. With 5 bases clipped from V and 0 bases from J, the junction kept 20 bases outside the gene matches. This CDR3 contains 19 residues. For the CDR3, the DNA is TGCGCCAGCAGTTTAGCTGACCCGGCGGGGGAAGGTAACTCCTACGAGCAGTACTTC. Amino acid sequence: CASSLADPAGEGNSYEQYF.

At least ten counts were recorded for this clonotype. The chain is built from TRBV5-4 and TRBJ2-6, with 10 bases lining up with TRBD1. The CDR3 length is 16 residues. Looked up from germline, CDR1 is SGHNT and CDR2 is YYREEE (reference sequence). V was clipped by 7 bases and J by 0 bases; unmatched bases: 4. The CDR3 bases are TGTGCCAGCGGACAGGGGGGGAGCTCTGGGGCCAACGTCCTGACTTTC. This gives the protein CASGQGGSSGANVLTF. Full variable domain (outside the CDR3, taken from reference TRBV5-4 and TRBJ2-6): ETGVTQSPTHLIKTRGQQVTLRCSSQSGHNTVSWYQQALGQGPQFIFQYYREEENGRGNFPPRFSGLQFPNYSSELNVNALELDDSALYLCASGQGGSSGANVLTFGAGSRLTVL.

The V call is TRBV6-5, the J call TRBJ1-5, with no clear D. Trimming took 11 bases from V and 4 from J, leaving 18 bases between them. This CDR3 has 14 residues. Germline-derived CDR1 and CDR2 are MNHEY and SVGAGI. CDR3 nucleotides: TGTGCCGGAAGTTTGGAGGCTAGTAATCAGCCCCAGCATTTT. Translated: CAGSLEASNQPQHF.

The chain couples TRBV2 to TRBJ2-7; D unclear. V was trimmed by 4 bases and J by 5 bases, leaving 15 bases between them. Germline CDR1 and CDR2: SNHLY and FYNNEI. This CDR3 has 14 amino acids. For the CDR3, the DNA is TGTGCCAGCAGTGTGGAGTACCCCCCTGACGAGCAGTACTTC. The encoded protein is CASSVEYPPDEQYF. The full variable domain, rest sourced from reference TRBV2 and TRBJ2-7, is EPEVTQTPSHQVTQMGQEVILRCVPISNHLYFYWYRQILGQKVEFLVSFYNNEISEKSEIFDDQFSVERPDGSNFTLKIRSTKLEDSAMYFCASSVEYPPDEQYFGPGTRLTVT.

J is TRBJ1-5 and V is TRBV7-2; TRBD1 matches at 10 bases. The CDR3 length is 16 residues. From germline, CDR1 is SGHTA and CDR2 FQGNSA. The V segment lost 6 bases and the J segment 5 bases; nucleotides outside the gene matches: 10. The CDR3 DNA follows: TGTGCCAGCAGTTTCTCCCGGGACAGGGGATATCAGCCCCAGCATTTT. Translation: CASSFSRDRGYQPQHF. Full variable domain (rest looked up from reference TRBV7-2 and TRBJ1-5): GAGVSQSPSNKVTEKGKDVELRCDPISGHTALYWYRQSLGQGLEFLIYFQGNSAPDKSGLPSDRFSAERTGGSVSTLTIQRTQQEDSAVYLCASSFSRDRGYQPQHFGDGTRLSIL.

This clonotype was found a few times. The chain carries TRBV10-3 and TRBJ1-2; no firm D call. The V end lost 6 bases, the J end lost 2 bases, and 22 bases lay between the germline ends. CDR1 ENHRY and CDR2 SYGVKD come from the germline V gene. The CDR3 extends over 17 amino acids. CDR3 residues: CAIREPPMGELNYGYTF. CDR3 coding DNA: TGTGCCATCAGGGAGCCACCAATGGGCGAATTGAACTATGGCTACACCTTC.

This chain joins TRBV5-5 and TRBJ1-6; tentatively, D is TRBD1 (6 bases). The CDR3 has 16 amino acids. V lost 5 bases to trimming and J lost 10 bases, with 22 bases between them. The germline V gene encodes CDR1 SGHKS and CDR2 YYEKEE (reference sequence). The CDR3 sequence: CASSHYGGDIGSPLHF. As DNA, the CDR3 is TGTGCCAGCAGTCACTACGGGGGGGACATCGGATCACCCCTCCACTTT.

This clonotype was counted once. Without the conserved terminal phenylalanine or tryptophan, this CDR3 likely stems from a read error. Because the CDR3's place on the DNA is in doubt, the DNA is left out and the CDR3 is given as listed by TCRdb. This chain uses TRBV7-9 with TRBJ2-1; TRBD1 reflects the table's D call only, with no check against the DNA. Per the germline V gene, CDR1 is SEHNR and CDR2 is FQNEAQ (reference sequence). 12 amino acids form the CDR3, both terminal residues included. The CDR3 reads CASRITNSCRQY.

Many counts were recorded for this clonotype. The V call is TRBV7-6, the J call TRBJ1-5, with a possible D match to TRBD1 (5 bases). Trimming removed 5 bases from V and 9 bases from J, with 17 bases in between. The CDR3 runs 14 residues. CDR1 is SGHVS and CDR2 is FNYEAQ in the germline V gene. The CDR3 bases are TGTGCCAGCAGCATTGGAGGCGGGACCCGGCCCCAGCATTTT. Residues: CASSIGGGTRPQHF. The whole variable domain, filled in from reference TRBV7-6 and TRBJ1-5, reads GAGVSQSPRYKVTKRGQDVALRCDPISGHVSLYWYRQALGQGPEFLTYFNYEAQQDKSGLPNDRFSAERPEGSISTLTIQRTEQRDSAMYRCASSIGGGTRPQHFGDGTRLSIL.

The J gene is TRBJ1-1, the V gene TRBV7-2; unclear D gene. The V gene's germline CDR1 is SGHTA and CDR2 FQGNSA. This CDR3 comprises 13 residues. V dropped 7 bases and J dropped 8 bases, with 17 bases sitting between them. CDR3 sequence (DNA): TGTGCCAGCATCCGGGGTAGGGTGACCGAAGCTTTCTTT. It yields the protein CASIRGRVTEAFF.